This entry lists 18 T cell receptor beta chains sequenced from one sample in a study of OX40 agonist ivuxolimab in advanced cancers. The protocol was immunoSEQ multiplex PCR, while the TCRdb copy is restricted to in-frame clones and leaves out a portion. The sample holds more than 70,000 clones, more than 65% seen once. The material sequenced was CD4+ or CD8+ T cells sorted from blood, taken in a trial of the OX40 agonist ivuxolimab. These receptors originate from an adult with an advanced solid tumor such as melanoma, head and neck, liver or kidney cancer.

J is TRBJ2-1 and V is TRBV27, with TRBD2 identical over 9 bases. Germline V CDR1 and CDR2: MNHEY, SMNVEV (reference sequence). The V and J ends lost 6 bases and 6 bases, in that order; junction bases with no gene match: 9. CDR3 length: 15 residues. The CDR3 sequence: CASSRTLAGSNEQFF. The CDR3, as DNA: TGTGCCAGCAGCAGAACACTAGCGGGTAGCAATGAGCAGTTCTTC.

The rearrangement joins TRBV18 to TRBJ1-1; no definite D call. CDR1 KGHSH and CDR2 LQKENI come from the germline V gene. V lost 0 bases to trimming and J lost 1 base, with 6 bases between them. CDR3 size: 14 residues. CDR3 DNA sequence: TGTGCCAGCTCACCACCGAACAGGAACACTGAAGCTTTCTTT. It codes for CASSPPNRNTEAFF.

The chain joins TRBV11-2 to TRBJ1-2; maybe TRBD1 (6 bases). From germline, CDR1 is SGHAT and CDR2 FQNNGV. This CDR3 region has 14 residues. Trimming pared 5 bases from V and 4 bases from J, leaving 14 bases between. The CDR3 nucleotides are TGTGCCAGCAGCGTTCAGGGGATTGGCTATGGCTACACCTTC. Encoded protein: CASSVQGIGYGYTF.

The V gene is TRBV6-4, the J gene TRBJ1-2, with 7 bases that match TRBD1. The germline V gene has CDR1 MRHNA and CDR2 SNTAGT. The CDR3 is 13 residues long. With V trimmed by 6 bases and J by 5 bases, 6 bases remained unmatched. The CDR3 here is CASRTTGVYGYTF. DNA of the CDR3: TGTGCCAGCAGAACCACAGGGGTTTATGGCTACACCTTC.

V and J are TRBV15 and TRBJ1-1, with D possibly matching TRBD1 (6 bases). The V and J ends lost 0 bases and 3 bases respectively, with 11 bases between them. There are 15 residues in the CDR3. Germline values: CDR1 LNHNV, CDR2 YYDKDF (reference sequence). CDR3 region: CATSRDQGMDTEAFF. DNA of the CDR3: TGTGCCACCAGCAGAGATCAGGGGATGGACACTGAAGCTTTCTTT.

CDR3 protein: CASRPGTGGTGELFF. CDR3 nucleotide sequence: TGTGCCAGCAGGCCCGGGACAGGGGGCACCGGGGAGCTGTTTTTT. The gene calls are TRBV19 and TRBJ2-2; 11 bases agree with TRBD1. This CDR3 contains 15 residues. J was trimmed by 4 bases and V by 9 bases; bases with no gene match: 7. Germline assignment: CDR1 LNHDA and CDR2 SQIVND (reference sequence).

The CDR3 sequence is CASSEVPAPNYGYTF. The CDR3 nucleotides are TGTGCCAGCAGTGAAGTCCCAGCCCCTAACTATGGCTACACCTTC. The chain joins TRBV2 to TRBJ1-2; D uncertain. CDR3 size: 15 residues. From germline, CDR1 is SNHLY and CDR2 FYNNEI. The ends were cut back, 1 base at V and 0 bases at J, with 9 bases in the middle.

The V gene is TRBV9, the J gene TRBJ1-2; D possibly corresponds to TRBD1 (5 bases). This CDR3 region has 13 residues. The V end lost 0 bases, the J end lost 3 bases, and 6 bases lay between the germline ends. Germline CDR1 and CDR2: SGDLS and YYNGEE. CDR3 DNA: TGTGCCAGCAGCGTAGAAGGGGACTATGGCTACACCTTC. This codes for CASSVEGDYGYTF.

This clone appeared a single time. The chain is built from TRBV5-1 and TRBJ1-2; D uncertain. Germline CDR1 reads SGHRS; CDR2 reads YFSETQ. V was shortened by 0 bases and J by 4 bases, with 13 bases between the two germline ends. The CDR3 has 15 residues. In DNA, the CDR3 is TGCGCCAGCAGCTTGGCTGCAGAAATCTCCTATGGCTACACCTTC. Its translation is CASSLAAEISYGYTF.

This chain joins TRBV15 and TRBJ1-2, with 9 nucleotides matching TRBD1. Germline trimming cut 8 bases from V and 7 bases from J; bases unmatched to any gene: 14. This CDR3 has 15 amino acids. The germline V gene encodes CDR1 LNHNV and CDR2 YYDKDF (reference sequence). The CDR3 loop reads CATRKQDRGISGYTF. CDR3 DNA: TGTGCCACCCGCAAGCAAGACAGGGGGATCTCTGGCTACACCTTC.

V gene TRBV7-3 combines with J gene TRBJ1-5; D ambiguous. V was cut by 5 bases and J by 5 bases, with 7 bases left in between. Per the germline V gene, CDR1 is SGHTA and CDR2 is FQGTGA. This CDR3 has 12 residues. CDR3 nucleotide sequence: TGTGCCAGCAGCAGGCAAGATCAGCCCCAGCATTTT. Translation: CASSRQDQPQHF. Full variable domain (rest looked up from reference TRBV7-3 and TRBJ1-5): GAGVSQTPSNKVTEKGKYVELRCDPISGHTALYWYRQSLGQGPEFLIYFQGTGAADDSGLPNDRFFAVRPEGSVSTLKIQRTERGDSAVYLCASSRQDQPQHFGDGTRLSIL.

This sequence joins TRBV6-1 and TRBJ2-7; D unclear. This CDR3 is 12 amino acids long. V gave up 5 bases and J gave up 3 bases, with 8 bases separating them. CDR1 and CDR2 (germline): MNHNS, SASEGT. The CDR3 loop is CASSPLNYEQYF. The CDR3 DNA sequence: TGTGCCAGCAGTCCCCTAAACTACGAGCAGTACTTC.

This clone was counted a few times. DNA of the CDR3: TGCGCCAGCAGCCGCCCGACAGAACTCACTGAAGCTTTCTTT. This codes for CASSRPTELTEAFF. The chain joins TRBV4-1 to TRBJ1-1; the D gene is possibly TRBD1 (5 bases). V was cut by 4 bases and J by 4 bases, with 13 bases left in between. Germline CDR1 reads MGHRA; CDR2 reads YSYEKL. This CDR3 region has 14 residues.

The J gene is TRBJ1-2, the V gene TRBV29-1, with D maybe TRBD1 (5 bases). In germline, CDR1 is SQVTM, CDR2 ANQGSEA. Trimming cost V 4 bases and J 5 bases, with 14 bases left between them. The CDR3 sequence is 13 residues long. Written as DNA, the CDR3 is TGCAGCGTTGGTTTACAGGAGAGATATGGCTACACCTTC. This sequence encodes CSVGLQERYGYTF.

This clone was recorded only once. The chain recombines TRBV7-6 with TRBJ2-5; tentatively, D is TRBD2 (6 bases). V dropped 6 bases and J dropped 4 bases, with 18 bases sitting between them. The CDR3 loop spans 15 amino acids. CDR1 is SGHVS and CDR2 is FNYEAQ in the germline V gene. The CDR3 loop reads CASRKGIGGRETQYF. The CDR3 nucleotides read TGTGCCAGCAGGAAAGGCATCGGGGGTCGAGAGACCCAGTACTTC.

The chain has TRBV7-9 and TRBJ1-2; D gene ambiguous. The CDR3 runs 13 residues. With 1 base removed from V and 4 bases from J, the gap between germline ends came to 7 bases. The germline gives CDR1 SEHNR, CDR2 FQNEAQ (reference sequence). The chain's CDR3 is CASSLGTSYGYTF. The DNA for the CDR3 is TGTGCCAGCAGCTTAGGGACTAGCTATGGCTACACCTTC.

The CDR3 region has the DNA TGTGCCAGCAGCGGACAGGGGCGGAATGGCTACACCTTC. Amino acid sequence: CASSGQGRNGYTF. This chain joins TRBV7-9 and TRBJ1-2, with TRBD1 matching 9 bases. This CDR3 region has 13 residues. Germline V gives CDR1 SEHNR, CDR2 FQNEAQ (reference sequence). V lost 5 bases, J lost 6 bases, and 4 bases stayed unmatched.

This clone showed up just once. The CDR3 nucleotides read TGTGCCAGCAGTTACTCCAGGGGGGGGATGAACACTGAAGCTTTCTTT. It encodes CASSYSRGGMNTEAFF. The rearrangement uses TRBV6-6 and TRBJ1-1; 7 bases line up with TRBD1. V lost 0 bases, J lost 0 bases, and 4 bases stayed unmatched. Germline V gene data show CDR1 as MNHNY and CDR2 as SVGAGI (reference sequence). This CDR3 contains 16 residues.